Each of the 8 T cell receptor beta chains below was sequenced from the same sample in a study of T cell responses to AZD1222 COVID-19 vaccine listed by TCRdb under 2021. The intended sense of this specimen's time point label: about 28 days (+/-7) after the second vaccine dose. Library creation used the immunoSEQ multiplex PCR assay. Imported from immuneACCESS, the table was reduced by TCRdb to in-frame sequences with V and J called. These copies leave out some clones; in studies compared against another copy, an unresolved V gene accounts for under half, and the cause of the remainder is not known. The sample table holds 100,000 to 150,000 clones, of which roughly 92% were seen once. The ten largest clonotypes hold 0.9% to 1.4% of the sample. The sequencing used peripheral blood, collected 28 days after the second AZD1222 dose. The receptors were gathered from an adult who received the AZD1222 COVID-19 vaccine.

The V gene is TRBV5-1, the J gene TRBJ2-1; 8 nucleotides agree with TRBD1. The J segment lost 0 bases and the V segment lost 2 bases, leaving 1 base of the junction unmatched. The CDR3 sequence is 15 residues long. CDR1 and CDR2 from the germline V gene are SGHRS and YFSETQ. The CDR3 is CASSLQGGSYNEQFF. CDR3 DNA sequence: TGCGCCAGCAGCTTACAGGGGGGCTCCTACAATGAGCAGTTCTTC.

This clone came up once. J is TRBJ1-5 and V is TRBV9; D unresolved. This CDR3 has 14 residues. V was pared by 3 bases and J by 2 bases, with 9 bases between. Germline CDR1 SGDLS, CDR2 YYNGEE. CDR3: CASSAESGNQPQHF. In DNA form, the CDR3 reads TGTGCCAGCAGCGCCGAAAGCGGCAATCAGCCCCAGCATTTT.

V gene TRBV9 combines with J gene TRBJ1-3; a possible D gene is TRBD1 (5 bases). Deletions cut 4 bases from V and 1 base from J, with 9 bases between. Germline loops: CDR1 SGDLS, CDR2 YYNGEE. The CDR3 runs 14 residues. CDR3 in amino acids: CASSPGRSGNTIYF. The CDR3 DNA reads as TGTGCCAGCAGCCCGGGGCGATCTGGAAACACCATATATTTT.

The chain has TRBV2 and TRBJ1-2; TRBD1 agrees at 11 bases. Per the germline V gene, CDR1 is SNHLY and CDR2 is FYNNEI. The J segment lost 6 bases and the V segment lost 6 bases, leaving 6 bases of the junction unmatched. This CDR3 spans 14 amino acids. CDR3 sequence (DNA): TGTGCCAGCAGGGACAGGGGGCAAGGGGATGGCTACACCTTC. Translated: CASRDRGQGDGYTF.

The J gene is TRBJ2-7, the V gene TRBV28; TRBD2 agrees at 8 bases. Per germline, CDR1 MDHEN and CDR2 SYDVKM. With V trimmed by 7 bases and J by 4 bases, 9 bases remained unmatched. The CDR3 covers 14 residues. CDR3 protein: CASTLGGGAYEQYF. CDR3 bases: TGTGCCAGCACCCTCGGGGGGGGCGCGTACGAGCAGTACTTC. The full variable domain, in which reference TRBV28 and TRBJ2-7 provide the parts outside the CDR3, is DVKVTQSSRYLVKRTGEKVFLECVQDMDHENMFWYRQDPGLGLRLIYFSYDVKMKEKGDIPEGYSVSREKKERFSLILESASTNQTSMYLCASTLGGGAYEQYFGPGTRLTVT.

This clone was counted between two and nine times. The gene calls are TRBV6-1 and TRBJ2-1; D not certain. The V end was cut by 3 bases, the J end by 0 bases, with 9 bases between. Germline CDR1 is MNHNS and CDR2 is SASEGT. The CDR3 covers 15 residues. The CDR3 here is CASSERQSSYNEQFF. As DNA, the CDR3 is TGTGCCAGCAGTGAGAGGCAAAGCTCCTACAATGAGCAGTTCTTC.

The rearrangement joins TRBV28 to TRBJ2-5; D unclear. The CDR3 contains 12 residues. V was trimmed by 1 base and J by 5 bases, leaving 5 bases between them. Germline V CDR1 and CDR2: MDHEN, SYDVKM. In DNA form, the CDR3 reads TGTGCCAGCAGTTTATCTCGGGAGACCCAGTACTTC. It encodes CASSLSRETQYF.

The rearrangement links TRBV6-5 to TRBJ2-7; D may be TRBD2 (5 bases). The CDR3 has 13 amino acids. Per germline, CDR1 MNHEY and CDR2 SVGAGI. Trimming cost V 6 bases and J 3 bases, with 12 bases left between them. CDR3 loop: CASSLFRDYEQYF. CDR3 coding DNA: TGTGCCAGCAGCCTCTTTCGGGACTACGAGCAGTACTTC.